This section outlines one TCR beta chain sequence together with its context. Its antigen is not identified. The study ran its PCR with 60 Vbeta and 13 Jbeta primers. The data were produced by immunoSEQ multiplex PCR, yet TCRdb's version contains in-frame clones alone and is incomplete. Of 150,000 to 160,000 clones detected, 65% to 90% appear once; the ten largest clones hold about 6.4%. V shed 4 bases and J 4 bases; nucleotides not matched to a gene: 8. This CDR3 has 16 residues. Germline V gene sequence: CDR1 SGHAT, CDR2 FQNNGV. This sample is part of a study of cytomegalovirus exposure and HLA in healthy donors. Findings and limits, study-wide: According to a later analysis, most TCR beta chains associated with CMV appeared HLA-restricted.

Material for sequencing was PBMCs. This chain links TRBV11-2 with TRBJ1-3; TRBD1 matches 9 bases. The sequence derives from a woman aged 45 to 65 in good health and CMV-seropositive. The CDR3 coding sequence is TGTGCCAGCAGCTCCGGGACAGGGTGGAAGGGAAACACCATATATTTT. Translating it yields CASSSGTGWKGNTIYF.